This TCR beta chain appears in the sequencing data of a study of tumor-infiltrating lymphocytes in localized non-small cell lung cancer (dated by TCRdb to about 2021). For context, the study as a whole: Patients whose samples were collected after neoadjuvant chemotherapy, as well as both smokers and never-smokers and several histologies, were included in the cohort. A total of 55 patients were part of the paired comparison of immunoSEQ T-cell fraction between tumor and uninvolved lung. In total, the ICON cohort consisted of approximately 160 surgical patients with localized non-small cell lung cancer who had their tumors resected. TCR sequencing was one of several integrated assays, alongside flow cytometry, multiplex immunofluorescence, RNA-seq, exome sequencing and proteomics, applied to the same patients. From each patient came resected tumor tissue plus uninvolved lung tissue from that same patient, and the uninvolved lung tissue was described as non-adjacent to the tumor.

Overall study outcomes, separate from this receptor: Because different pieces of the same tissue were used for different assays, technical variation could not be separated from intratumor heterogeneity. The TCR-derived T-cell fraction showed no difference between the flow cytometry-defined immunotypes IM1 (good prognosis) and IM2 (poor prognosis). Consistent with immunofluorescence CD3 counts, TCRbeta sequencing supported greater T cell infiltration in tumors than in uninvolved lung tissue. Since assay coverage differed from patient to patient depending on how much tissue was available, TCR sequencing was done for only a subset of the cohort.

A note on this clone: Its antigen remains unidentified. Qualities for individual bases were not recorded, and no much larger clone is one base off.

Patient enrollment in ICON started in early 2016, and the final patient was enrolled in the second half of 2018. Fresh tumor and matched uninvolved tissue for in-depth immune analyses, including TCR sequencing, were collected from a subcohort of 76 patients. TCR sequencing was performed on DNA isolated from bulk tissue, without cell sorting. The T-cell fraction in tumor and uninvolved lung tissue was provided by TCR sequencing with the immunoSEQ assay. The authors processed their data as follows. For survival analysis, patients were divided into high (upper tertile) and low (lower two tertiles) T-cell fraction groups, which were compared by log-rank test. Paired tumor versus uninvolved lung differences in T-cell fraction were tested with a signed-rank test. TCRdb took this table from immuneACCESS and kept in-frame rearrangements with V and J called. Such tables lack part of the clones; where checked against another copy, unresolved V genes explain under half of the gap, and the rest is unexplained. V and J calls and clone size come straight from that table; D and trimming were deduced from the DNA. This sample is represented by about 10,000 clones; 60% of them were singletons. The ten largest clonotypes hold approximately 11% of the sample.

Reading from cysteine to phenylalanine, the CDR3 counts 13 amino acids. Only the CDR3 DNA is retained, 39 bases long and in frame from the first base. This sequence was found in a human donor with non-small cell lung cancer. This sequence uses TRBV21-1 and TRBJ1-4. TRBV21-1 is a documented pseudogene. Sequencing was carried out using uninvolved lung tissue not adjacent to the tumor. The DNA reads TGTGCCAGCAGCAGCTTCTTGGGGGAAAAACTGTTTTTT. This is translated as CASSSFLGEKLFF.